The subject of this entry is one T cell receptor (beta chain). Its antigen is unidentified. Every isolated RNA sample was fully reverse transcribed, so sequencing captured expressed TCRB transcripts. Measured with immunoSEQ multiplex PCR; TCRdb has only the in-frame clones, and not every one. The table records hundreds of thousands of clones, about 14% of them present only once. These data originate in a study of beta chain features in type 1 diabetes. Study-wide results and caveats: Insertion counts at VDJ junctions were lower in type 1 diabetes patients, who also showed more deletions there.

Sequenced sample: naive CD4+ T cells from blood. This clonotype originated in a man between 25 and 39 years old in good health.

The CDR3 sequence: CASSISGGKDTQYF. In nucleotides, the CDR3 is TGTGCCAGCAGCATCAGCGGGGGGAAAGATACGCAGTATTTT. The gene calls are TRBV21-1 and TRBJ2-3; the table calls TRBD2, which could not be checked here. TRBV21-1 is flagged as a pseudogene. This CDR3 contains 14 residues.